This TCR beta chain comes out of a study of blood T cell repertoires in COVID-19. Study overall: The samples span acute and convalescent COVID-19 from the United States, Italy and Spain. Sources were T cells, B-cell-depleted T cells, or PBMCs; the material itself was cDNA or gDNA.

V was clipped by 3 bases and J by 9 bases; unmatched bases: 9. The CDR3 is made up of 15 amino acids. Germline CDR1 SGHRS, CDR2 YFSETQ. Original analysis: Quantification of nucleated cells was approximated via reference gene primer amplification. This table comes from immunoSEQ multiplex PCR, and its TCRdb copy is limited to in-frame clones, with some not included. V, J and clone size are those of that table, while D and trimming were read from the DNA. The sample gives fewer than 150,000 clones, 84% of which show up once; roughly 13% is in the top ten. By proportion, this clone is medium-sized. The chain links TRBV5-1 to TRBJ2-1, with TRBD2 matching 10 bases. What was sequenced was peripheral blood. This TCR derives from a human donor in a cohort sampled during active COVID-19. The CDR3 protein is CASSYLAGGTPEQFF. CDR3 nucleotides: TGCGCCAGCAGCTACTTAGCGGGGGGCACCCCTGAGCAGTTCTTC.